This passage covers 14 T cell receptor beta chains from one sample sequenced in a study of cytomegalovirus exposure and HLA in healthy donors. Primers: 60 Vbeta forward and 13 Jbeta reverse. Produced via immunoSEQ multiplex PCR; TCRdb's table is partial and in-frame only. The table shows 90,000 to 130,000 clones, with approximately 82% occurring only once. Sequenced material: PBMCs. The receptors here all came from a man aged 25 to 40 in good health and CMV-seropositive.

V and J are TRBV7-3 and TRBJ1-3; D is unresolved. The CDR3 is 14 residues long. Per germline, CDR1 SGHTA and CDR2 FQGTGA. The germline V and J ends were trimmed by 3 bases and 1 base, with 7 bases remaining between them. CDR3 DNA sequence: TGTGCCAGCAGCTTCGACGGGTCTGGAAACACCATATATTTT. Protein sequence: CASSFDGSGNTIYF. Variable domain in full (rest from reference TRBV7-3 and TRBJ1-3): GAGVSQTPSNKVTEKGKYVELRCDPISGHTALYWYRQSLGQGPEFLIYFQGTGAADDSGLPNDRFFAVRPEGSVSTLKIQRTERGDSAVYLCASSFDGSGNTIYFGEGSWLTVV.

The J gene is TRBJ1-1, the V gene TRBV18, with D maybe TRBD1 (6 bases). The CDR3 is 15 residues long. CDR1 KGHSH and CDR2 LQKENI come from the germline V gene. Trimming shortened V by 6 bases and J by 1 base, and 15 bases separated the two germline ends. This chain's CDR3 is CASSRGGGANTEAFF. The CDR3 DNA sequence: TGTGCCAGCTCCCGAGGAGGGGGGGCGAACACTGAAGCTTTCTTT.

This clone was counted a single time. The chain couples TRBV20-1 to TRBJ2-7; 8 bases are shared with TRBD1. Germline CDR1 reads DFQATT; CDR2 reads SNEGSKA (reference sequence). This CDR3 has 11 residues. Germline trimming cut 6 bases from V and 5 bases from J; bases unmatched to any gene: 3. For the CDR3, the DNA is TGCAGTGCCAGACAGGGGAACGAGCAGTACTTC. Translated, it gives CSARQGNEQYF.

Regarding this clone: The same CDR3 also results from other DNA sequences found in this sample. The chain carries TRBV19 and TRBJ1-5, with TRBD1 matching 7 bases. This CDR3 has 15 residues. V gave up 3 bases and J gave up 7 bases; unmatched junction bases: 9. CDR1 and CDR2 (germline): LNHDA, SQIVND (reference sequence). The CDR3 protein is CASSIIEGASQPQHF. CDR3 DNA sequence: TGTGCCAGTAGTATCATTGAGGGGGCTTCCCAGCCCCAGCATTTT.

This clone was observed a single time. The chain has TRBV19 and TRBJ1-4; D gene ambiguous. Germline V gene data show CDR1 as LNHDA and CDR2 as SQIVND (reference sequence). V was clipped by 7 bases and J by 8 bases, with 5 bases between them. There are 10 residues in the CDR3. CDR3 residues: CASIGEKLFF. CDR3 nucleotide sequence: TGTGCCAGTATCGGGGAAAAACTGTTTTTT.

The chain uses TRBV7-9 and TRBJ2-7, with a weak D call TRBD1 (6 bases). CDR1 SEHNR and CDR2 FQNEAQ come from the germline V gene (reference sequence). The CDR3 contains 13 residues. The ends were cut back, 4 bases at V and 7 bases at J, with 14 bases in the middle. CDR3 sequence reads: CASSSGTRREQYF. The CDR3 nucleotides read TGTGCCAGCAGCTCCGGGACAAGAAGGGAGCAGTACTTC. The whole variable domain, filled in from reference TRBV7-9 and TRBJ2-7, reads DTGVSQNPRHKITKRGQNVTFRCDPISEHNRLYWYRQTLGQGPEFLTYFQNEAQLEKSRLLSDRFSAERPKGSFSTLEIQRTEQGDSAMYLCASSSGTRREQYFGPGTRLTVT.

This clone was observed once. The rearrangement joins TRBV5-1 to TRBJ2-7; TRBD2 matches at 9 bases. The germline V gene has CDR1 SGHRS and CDR2 YFSETQ. This CDR3 has 15 residues. Trimming at V came to 2 bases and at J to 2 bases, leaving 5 bases not matched to a gene. This CDR3 is CASSFGGGATYEQYF. CDR3 coding DNA: TGCGCCAGCAGCTTTGGCGGGGGGGCCACCTACGAGCAGTACTTC.

The CDR3 sequence is CASSLLLPTEEKLFF. CDR3 DNA sequence: TGTGCCAGCAGCTTGCTCCTCCCAACGGAGGAAAAACTGTTTTTT. This chain joins TRBV7-9 and TRBJ1-4; D remains unclear. Germline CDR1 reads SEHNR; CDR2 reads FQNEAQ (reference sequence). The V end was cut by 3 bases, the J end by 8 bases, with 16 bases between. The CDR3 sequence is 15 residues long. The full variable domain, rest sourced from reference TRBV7-9 and TRBJ1-4, is DTGVSQNPRHKITKRGQNVTFRCDPISEHNRLYWYRQTLGQGPEFLTYFQNEAQLEKSRLLSDRFSAERPKGSFSTLEIQRTEQGDSAMYLCASSLLLPTEEKLFFGSGTQLSVL.

This chain joins TRBV18 and TRBJ2-7, with a tentative D call TRBD1 (6 bases). The CDR3 contains 15 residues. V lost 2 bases and J lost 5, with 16 bases in between. CDR1 is KGHSH, CDR2 LQKENI, per germline. CDR3 sequence: CASSPFTGSDDEQYF. The CDR3 coding sequence is TGTGCCAGCTCACCATTCACAGGGTCTGACGACGAGCAGTACTTC.

This chain uses TRBV9 with TRBJ1-5; the match to TRBD1 covers 10 bases. The ends lost 3 bases at V and 9 bases at J; junction bases unmatched: 6. Germline V gene data show CDR1 as SGDLS and CDR2 as YYNGEE. The CDR3 spans 14 residues. The CDR3 sequence is CASSAGTGDRPQHF. CDR3 in DNA: TGTGCCAGCAGCGCGGGGACAGGGGATCGGCCCCAGCATTTT.

The J gene is TRBJ2-7, the V gene TRBV6-5, with D uncertain. V dropped 5 bases and J dropped 6 bases, with 14 bases sitting between them. The V gene's germline CDR1 is MNHEY and CDR2 SVGAGI. The CDR3 is 13 residues long. Here the CDR3 DNA reads TGTGCCAGCAGTGAAGTGAGCGCCCGCGAGCAGTACTTC. Translation gives CASSEVSAREQYF.

The chain uses TRBV19 and TRBJ1-1; D possibly corresponds to TRBD1 (6 bases). The CDR3 totals 14 residues. The V end lost 5 bases, the J end lost 1 base, and 11 bases lay between the germline ends. Germline CDR1 reads LNHDA; CDR2 reads SQIVND (reference sequence). The CDR3 region has the DNA TGTGCCAGTAGTTTGGACAGATCGAACACTGAAGCTTTCTTT. Translated: CASSLDRSNTEAFF.

This clone was recorded only once. The V and J genes are TRBV7-8 and TRBJ2-5; maybe TRBD2 (5 bases). Germline loops: CDR1 SGHVS, CDR2 FQNEAQ. Trimming took off 4 bases at V and 5 bases at J, with 17 bases between the two ends. There are 15 residues in the CDR3. CDR3 DNA sequence: TGTGCCAGCAGCTCAGGTGGCGAGGGTTGGGAGACCCAGTACTTC. This gives the protein CASSSGGEGWETQYF. The variable domain in full, with the rest retrieved from reference TRBV7-8 and TRBJ2-5, is GAGVSQSPRYKVAKRGQDVALRCDPISGHVSLFWYQQALGQGPEFLTYFQNEAQLDKSGLPSDRFFAERPEGSVSTLKIQRTQQEDSAVYLCASSSGGEGWETQYFGPGTRLLVL.

The chain couples TRBV19 to TRBJ1-2; the match to TRBD1 covers 10 bases. This CDR3 spans 13 amino acids. CDR1 is LNHDA, CDR2 SQIVND, per germline (reference sequence). V lost 8 bases, J lost 4 bases, and 4 bases stayed unmatched. CDR3 nucleotides: TGTGCCAGTGTGCGGACAGGGGGCTATGGCTACACCTTC. It is translated as CASVRTGGYGYTF.